This T cell receptor beta chain was sequenced during a study of PD-1 blockade in classical Hodgkin lymphoma. Study results and limitations: Newly diagnosed patients were reported to start with lower TCR diversity than healthy donors. Although disease activity or prior therapy may be involved, causes of the repertoire differences remain undefined.

Time point: newly diagnosed, previously untreated cHL patient sample. Thawed PBMCs yielded CD4+ T cells through magnetic negative selection. Newly diagnosed classical Hodgkin lymphoma PBMCs, still untreated, provided the comparison samples. The CDR3 has 15 residues. J gave up 9 bases and V 4 bases, and 10 bases lay outside the gene matches. Germline V CDR1 and CDR2: SGHNT, YYREEE (reference sequence). A note on this clone: Its target is unknown.

The method was immunoSEQ multiplex PCR; TCRdb's version includes in-frame clones alone and lacks a portion of them. This table holds about 16,000 clones, about 90% found once. The clonotype originates from a human donor with classical Hodgkin lymphoma. The chain employs TRBV5-4 and TRBJ2-1; TRBD2 matches at 10 bases. Sequencing was performed on CD4+ T cells from blood. DNA for the CDR3: TGTGCCAGCAGCCCAGGACTAGCGGAGGGAGCTGAGCAGTTCTTC. Translated: CASSPGLAEGAEQFF.